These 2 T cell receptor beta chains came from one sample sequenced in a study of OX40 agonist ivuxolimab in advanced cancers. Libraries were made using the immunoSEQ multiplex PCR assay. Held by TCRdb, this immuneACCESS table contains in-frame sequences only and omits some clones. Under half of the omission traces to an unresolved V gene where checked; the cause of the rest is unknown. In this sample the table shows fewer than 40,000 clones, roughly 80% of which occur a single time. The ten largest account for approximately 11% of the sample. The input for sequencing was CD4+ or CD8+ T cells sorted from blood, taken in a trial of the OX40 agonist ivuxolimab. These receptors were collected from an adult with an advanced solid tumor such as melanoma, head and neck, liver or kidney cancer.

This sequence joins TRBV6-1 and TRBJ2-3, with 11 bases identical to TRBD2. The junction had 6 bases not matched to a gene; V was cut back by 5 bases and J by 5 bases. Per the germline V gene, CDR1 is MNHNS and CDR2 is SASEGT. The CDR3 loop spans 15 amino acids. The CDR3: CASSTTSGGIDTQYF. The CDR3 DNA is TGTGCCAGCAGTACAACTAGCGGGGGAATAGATACGCAGTATTTT.

The CDR3 spells CASSSPGSVGNNEQFF. Written as DNA, the CDR3 is TGTGCCAGTAGTTCCCCGGGAAGTGTGGGAAACAATGAGCAGTTCTTC. The V call is TRBV19, the J call TRBJ2-1; D might be TRBD2 (5 bases). Germline V gene lookup returns CDR1 LNHDA and CDR2 SQIVND (reference sequence). V lost 5 bases to trimming and J lost 5 bases, with 19 bases between them. The CDR3 loop spans 16 amino acids.